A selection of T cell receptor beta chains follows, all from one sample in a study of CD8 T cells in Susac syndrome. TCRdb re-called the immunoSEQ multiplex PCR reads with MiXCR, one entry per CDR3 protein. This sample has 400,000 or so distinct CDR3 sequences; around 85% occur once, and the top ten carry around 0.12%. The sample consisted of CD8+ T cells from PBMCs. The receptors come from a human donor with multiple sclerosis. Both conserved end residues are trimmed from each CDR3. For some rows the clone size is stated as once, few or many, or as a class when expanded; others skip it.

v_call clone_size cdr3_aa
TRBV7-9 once ASSPNLGQPQH
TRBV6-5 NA ASVGGITEAF
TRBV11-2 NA ASSLRDTGSNGDTQY
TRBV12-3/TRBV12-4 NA ASSGAWTDEQF
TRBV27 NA ASSLSTLSYEQY
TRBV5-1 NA ASSVNPGRMISSYNSPLH
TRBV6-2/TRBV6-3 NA ASSYSLDTGELF
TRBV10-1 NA ASSGQGGDTQY
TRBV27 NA ASEGAPGRAF
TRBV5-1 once ASSLEGRGQRGQF
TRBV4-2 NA ASSQVSEYNEQF
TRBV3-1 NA ASSQETGGGDEQF
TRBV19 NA ASSIMDEQY
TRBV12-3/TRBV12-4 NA ASSLGLRGEKLF
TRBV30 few AWSSTPNYGYT
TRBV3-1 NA ASSQSPAGAHEQY
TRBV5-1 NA ASSPSGGSQETQY
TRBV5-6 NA ASSLDVLSPYEQY
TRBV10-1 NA ASSGSQLTGQATYNEQF
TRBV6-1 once ASSMTGIQPQH
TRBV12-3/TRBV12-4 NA ASSKTEANTGELF
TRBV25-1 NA ASSDLKDTQY
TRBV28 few ASSLKGRGYEQY
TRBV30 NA AWGTGTEQF
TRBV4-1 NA ASSQGQHNQPQH
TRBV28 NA ASSPGGDYYEQY
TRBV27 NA ASSILGQPYEQY
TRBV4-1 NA ASSYDSGGANEQF
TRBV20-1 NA SARGVREIGELF
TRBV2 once ASSERAEARETQY
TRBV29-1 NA SVEGLPGEQF
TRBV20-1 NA SASSWAVEWYEQF